The next 16 T cell receptor beta chains were all read from a single sample in a study of control samples from healthy donors and cancer patients. Sequencing was performed with immunoSEQ multiplex PCR; in TCRdb, only in-frame clones are kept and a portion is missing. This table has some 89,000 clones, roughly nine tenths appearing once. The source material was blood. Receptor source: a man aged 25 to 45 in good health.

The genes are TRBV3-1 (or the pseudogene TRBV3-2) and TRBJ2-1; D not certain. Germline lookup yields CDR1 LGHDT and CDR2 YNNKEL (reference sequence). Trimming pared 3 bases from V and 0 bases from J, leaving 9 bases between. CDR3 length equals 15 residues. The CDR3, as DNA: TGTGCCAGCAGCCATAGCCTGAGCTCCTACAATGAGCAGTTCTTC. Its protein is CASSHSLSSYNEQFF.

This clone appeared once. The chain combines TRBV5-1 with TRBJ1-2; 8 bases are a match to TRBD1. Germline CDR1 and CDR2: SGHRS and YFSETQ. The CDR3 runs to 15 residues. Losses at the gene ends were 0 bases for V and 5 bases for J; bases not matched to a gene: 6. CDR3 bases: TGCGCCAGCAGCTTGGAGGCAGGGGGCGTTTATGGCTACACCTTC. Protein product: CASSLEAGGVYGYTF.

This clone was picked up a small number of times. This chain connects TRBV19 to TRBJ2-1; 15 positions agree with TRBD2. CDR1 is LNHDA and CDR2 is SQIVND in the germline V gene (reference sequence). Losses at the gene ends were 5 bases for V and 4 bases for J; bases not matched to a gene: 3. The CDR3 covers 16 residues. For the CDR3, the DNA is TGTGCCAGTAGTCCGGGACTAGCGGGGGGTTACAATGAGCAGTTCTTC. Protein product: CASSPGLAGGYNEQFF.

The rearrangement links TRBV25-1 to TRBJ1-1, with D maybe TRBD1 (5 bases). V dropped 5 bases and J dropped 5 bases, with 18 bases sitting between them. CDR1 is MGHDK, CDR2 SYGVNS, per germline. The CDR3 is 15 residues long. CDR3 in amino acids: CASSRGVWVGTEAFF. CDR3 coding DNA: TGTGCCAGCAGTAGAGGGGTATGGGTGGGGACTGAAGCTTTCTTT.

The chain combines TRBV4-2 with TRBJ1-2, with 9 bases lining up with TRBD1. Trimming cost V 2 bases and J 8 bases; bases outside gene matches: 12. From germline, CDR1 is LGHNA and CDR2 YNFKEQ. The CDR3 is 16 residues long. The DNA of the CDR3 is TGTGCCAGCAGCCAAACGGGACAGGGTAGATTATGGGGCTACACCTTC. Residues: CASSQTGQGRLWGYTF.

For the CDR3, the DNA is TGTGCCAGCAGCAAGGAAGGGTACAATGAGCAGTTCTTC. Encoded protein: CASSKEGYNEQFF. The gene calls are TRBV2 and TRBJ2-1; no clear D. The CDR3 runs to 13 residues. V was trimmed by 6 bases and J by 4 bases, leaving 10 bases between them. CDR1 is SNHLY and CDR2 is FYNNEI in the germline V gene. The full variable domain, with the rest looked up from reference TRBV2 and TRBJ2-1, is EPEVTQTPSHQVTQMGQEVILRCVPISNHLYFYWYRQILGQKVEFLVSFYNNEISEKSEIFDDQFSVERPDGSNFTLKIRSTKLEDSAMYFCASSKEGYNEQFFGPGTRLTVL.

V and J are TRBV6-5 and TRBJ2-7; TRBD1 is a possible D gene (7 bases). Trimming took 7 bases from V and 1 from J, leaving 17 bases between them. The CDR3 is made up of 15 amino acids. Per germline, CDR1 MNHEY and CDR2 SVGAGI. In DNA form, the CDR3 reads TGTGCCAGCAAGGGGGAGGCAGGGGGTTCCTACGAGCAGTACTTC. Translation gives CASKGEAGGSYEQYF.

The rearrangement joins TRBV5-1 to TRBJ1-6; D remains unclear. From germline, CDR1 is SGHRS and CDR2 YFSETQ. The CDR3 spans 15 residues. Deletions cut 4 bases from V and 5 bases from J, with 13 bases between. The CDR3: CASSLGDSDNSPLHF. The CDR3 bases are TGCGCCAGCAGCCTCGGAGATTCCGATAATTCACCCCTCCACTTT.

The chain links TRBV7-8 to TRBJ2-3; 8 bases map to TRBD1. Trimming removed 5 bases from V and 5 bases from J; junction bases left unmatched: 6. CDR3 length: 14 residues. Germline V gives CDR1 SGHVS, CDR2 FQNEAQ. The DNA for the CDR3 is TGTGCCAGCAGCCCGGGACAGGCAAGAGATACGCAGTATTTT. It encodes CASSPGQARDTQYF.

The genes are TRBV11-2 and TRBJ2-7; 9 bases line up with TRBD1. CDR1 and CDR2 (germline): SGHAT, FQNNGV. With 5 bases clipped from V and 2 bases from J, the junction kept 13 bases outside the gene matches. This CDR3 is built from 17 residues. The CDR3 DNA reads as TGTGCCAGCAGCACCAACAGGGACAGGGTGCAGGCCTACGAGCAGTACTTC. Amino acids: CASSTNRDRVQAYEQYF. Looking up the rest from reference TRBV11-2 and TRBJ2-7 gives the full variable domain: EAGVAQSPRYKIIEKRQSVAFWCNPISGHATLYWYQQILGQGPKLLIQFQNNGVVDDSQLPKDRFSAERLKGVDSTLKIQPAKLEDSAVYLCASSTNRDRVQAYEQYFGPGTRLTVT.

The chain couples TRBV7-9 to TRBJ1-2; 7 bases are a match to TRBD1. Germline trimming cut 4 bases from V and 7 bases from J; bases unmatched to any gene: 12. The germline V gene has CDR1 SEHNR and CDR2 FQNEAQ (reference sequence). CDR3 size: 15 residues. The CDR3 region has the DNA TGTGCCAGCAGCTCTACCGGAATACAGGGGAGTGGCTACACCTTC. Amino acid sequence: CASSSTGIQGSGYTF.

The V call is TRBV6-2 or TRBV6-3, the J call TRBJ2-4; D possibly matches TRBD1 or TRBD2 (5 bases each). The germline gives CDR1 MNHEY, CDR2 SVGEGT. Trimming shortened V by 6 bases and J by 4 bases, and 19 bases separated the two germline ends. This CDR3 contains 16 residues. DNA of the CDR3: TGTGCCAGCAGCCCTTCCAGCCGGGACCAAAAAAACATTCAGTACTTC. Translation: CASSPSSRDQKNIQYF.

V is TRBV24-1 and J is TRBJ2-3, with D uncertain. CDR1 KGHDR and CDR2 SFDVKD come from the germline V gene. CDR3 size: 14 residues. Trimming shortened V by 6 bases and J by 1 base, and 10 bases separated the two germline ends. The CDR3 loop reads CATSLDGRTDTQYF. CDR3 DNA: TGTGCCACCAGTCTTGACGGACGCACAGATACGCAGTATTTT.

This sequence joins TRBV7-8 and TRBJ2-5; the D is unclear. Germline-derived CDR1 and CDR2 are SGHVS and FQNEAQ. The CDR3 contains 14 residues. V was shortened by 5 bases and J by 1 base, with 11 bases between the two germline ends. This chain's CDR3 is CASSPRVVQETQYF. The CDR3 DNA reads TGTGCCAGCAGCCCCCGGGTAGTCCAAGAGACCCAGTACTTC.

This clone came up once. This rearrangement joins TRBV7-6 to TRBJ1-3; D might be TRBD1 (6 bases). Germline V gene sequence: CDR1 SGHVS, CDR2 FNYEAQ. The CDR3 spans 20 residues. V gave up 0 bases and J gave up 0 bases, with 21 bases separating them. The CDR3 is CASSLARGGLDSRSGNTIYF. The CDR3 nucleotides are TGTGCCAGCAGCTTAGCTCGGGGGGGGCTAGATTCACGCTCTGGAAACACCATATATTTT.

The chain joins TRBV4-1 to TRBJ1-5; D possibly corresponds to TRBD1 (6 bases). Trimming shortened V by 4 bases and J by 7 bases, and 14 bases separated the two germline ends. The germline V gene encodes CDR1 MGHRA and CDR2 YSYEKL. The CDR3 contains 14 residues. CDR3 DNA: TGCGCCAGCAGCCCGGGCGGGGGGCCGCAGCCCCAGCATTTT. Its translation: CASSPGGGPQPQHF.